One and the same sample provided the 27 T cell receptor beta chains below, sequenced in a study of T cells in Graves' hyperthyroidism and ophthalmopathy. It was RNA transcripts that yielded the amplified TCR beta CDR3 regions. HTBI primers were employed in a first-round RT-PCR of the TCR CDR3. From the multiplex PCR reads, TCRdb called clonotypes with MiXCR, one entry per CDR3 protein. The table lists over 500,000 distinct CDR3 sequences, 17% of them singletons. Sequencing was performed on blood. The receptor source for this set is a woman aged 18-29 years with Graves' ophthalmopathy.

The chain uses TRBV6-1 and TRBJ2-2; D unclear. The V end lost 4 bases, the J end lost 3 bases, and 12 bases lay between the germline ends. Looked up from germline, CDR1 is MNHNS and CDR2 is SASEGT. This CDR3 is 15 amino acids long. The CDR3 reads CASSAERWYTGELFF. In nucleotides, the CDR3 is TGTGCCAGCAGTGCAGAGAGGTGGTACACCGGGGAGCTGTTTTTT.

This clonotype came up many times. The V call is TRBV27, the J call TRBJ2-7, with 8 nucleotides matching TRBD2. The germline gives CDR1 MNHEY, CDR2 SMNVEV (reference sequence). V lost 7 bases to trimming and J lost 1 base; unmatched junction nucleotides: 9. CDR3 size: 15 residues. The chain's CDR3 is CASTSGSSGSYEQYF. The CDR3 bases are TGTGCCAGCACTTCAGGCTCTAGCGGGTCCTACGAGCAGTACTTC.

This clonotype was seen at least ten times. The chain carries TRBV7-8 and TRBJ1-1; possible D gene TRBD1, 5 bases. Trimming removed 5 bases from V and 1 base from J, with 11 bases in between. The CDR3 loop spans 14 amino acids. Germline V gene data show CDR1 as SGHVS and CDR2 as FQNEAQ. Here the CDR3 DNA reads TGTGCCAGCAGCCGGGACTTTCGGAACACTGAAGCTTTCTTT. Protein: CASSRDFRNTEAFF.

This clonotype was observed a few times. The V and J genes are TRBV30 and TRBJ2-7, with D tentatively TRBD1 (6 bases). The CDR3 contains 14 residues. Trimming shortened V by 5 bases and J by 2 bases, and 16 bases separated the two germline ends. The V gene's germline CDR1 is GTSNPN and CDR2 SVGIG (reference sequence). CDR3 nucleotide sequence: TGTGCCTGGTCGTCCGGGACATCCGCCTACGAGCAGTACTTC. Translating gives CAWSSGTSAYEQYF.

This clonotype showed up just a few times. The V gene is TRBV7-3, the J gene TRBJ2-3; 10 nucleotides match TRBD2. Germline trimming cut 9 bases from V and 9 bases from J; bases unmatched to any gene: 12. CDR1 and CDR2 from the germline V gene are SGHTA and FQGTGA. There are 14 residues in the CDR3. This CDR3 reads CASSSPGTSATQYF. The CDR3 nucleotides read TGTGCCAGTAGTTCCCCCGGGACTAGCGCCACGCAGTATTTT.

This chain joins TRBV7-3 and TRBJ2-3, with TRBD2 matching over 11 bases. The CDR3 sequence is 20 residues long. V was pared by 5 bases and J by 6 bases, with 22 bases of the junction left unmatched. From germline, CDR1 is SGHTA and CDR2 FQGTGA. The DNA for the CDR3 is TGTGCCAGCAGCCCCCTCGGGGGTGGACTAGCGGGTCCCCAGGGGGATACGCAGTATTTT. It specifies CASSPLGGGLAGPQGDTQYF. Full variable domain (outside the CDR3, taken from reference TRBV7-3 and TRBJ2-3): GAGVSQTPSNKVTEKGKYVELRCDPISGHTALYWYRQSLGQGPEFLIYFQGTGAADDSGLPNDRFFAVRPEGSVSTLKIQRTERGDSAVYLCASSPLGGGLAGPQGDTQYFGPGTRLTVL.

The chain joins TRBV20-1 to TRBJ1-5; possibly TRBD1 for D (6 bases). This CDR3 comprises 17 residues. The V gene's germline CDR1 is DFQATT and CDR2 SNEGSKA (reference sequence). Trimming removed 1 base from V and 1 base from J, with 17 bases in between. The DNA for the CDR3 is TGCAGTGCTAGAGGTCATGGCAGGGGTGGGAGCAATCAGCCCCAGCATTTT. This translates into CSARGHGRGGSNQPQHF.

This clonotype was counted at least ten times. The genes are TRBV5-1 and TRBJ2-1, with 11 bases that match TRBD1. V trimming: 4 bases; J trimming: 7 bases; junction bases outside the gene matches: 7. The CDR3 contains 15 residues. CDR1 is SGHRS, CDR2 YFSETQ, per germline. CDR3 DNA: TGCGCCAGCAGCCCACCCGGGACAGGGGGAAATGAGCAGTTCTTC. Translation: CASSPPGTGGNEQFF. The full variable domain, rest sourced from reference TRBV5-1 and TRBJ2-1, is KAGVTQTPRYLIKTRGQQVTLSCSPISGHRSVSWYQQTPGQGLQFLFEYFSETQRNKGNFPGRFSGRQFSNSRSEMNVSTLELGDSALYLCASSPPGTGGNEQFFGPGTRLTVL.

In this sample, this clonotype turned up many times. The rearrangement links TRBV6-1 to TRBJ2-3, with TRBD2 matching over 9 bases. Trimming cost V 5 bases and J 2 bases; bases outside gene matches: 14. The CDR3 spans 18 residues. Looked up from germline, CDR1 is MNHNS and CDR2 is SASEGT. In DNA form, the CDR3 reads TGTGCCAGCAGTAACCAGCGGGAGGCGCCCGACGTCACAGATACGCAGTATTTT. Protein product: CASSNQREAPDVTDTQYF.

The table lists this clonotype with a few counts. The V gene is TRBV20-1, the J gene TRBJ2-3; D call uncertain. The CDR3 loop spans 13 amino acids. Trimming took 6 bases from V and 2 from J, leaving 12 bases between them. Germline lookup yields CDR1 DFQATT and CDR2 SNEGSKA (reference sequence). This chain's CDR3 is CSAPDQNTDTQYF. The CDR3 DNA sequence: TGCAGTGCCCCGGATCAAAACACAGATACGCAGTATTTT.

The chain is built from TRBV10-3 and TRBJ2-1; no definite D call. The V end was cut by 9 bases, the J end by 5 bases, with 8 bases between. Germline V gene lookup returns CDR1 ENHRY and CDR2 SYGVKD. This CDR3 is 11 amino acids long. The CDR3 nucleotides read TGTGCCATGGGTCTAAACAATGAGCAGTTCTTC. Encoded protein: CAMGLNNEQFF.

As regards this clonotype: A much larger clone differs by one base, so this may be a read error. V and J are TRBV7-6 and TRBJ2-7; D is possibly TRBD2 (6 bases). CDR1 is SGHVS and CDR2 is FNYEAQ in the germline V gene. This CDR3 is built from 14 residues. Trimming shortened V by 3 bases and J by 5 bases, and 14 bases separated the two germline ends. The CDR3, as DNA: TGTGCCAGCAGCTTGGGACGGGGGTTCCACGAGCAGTACTTC. Translating it yields CASSLGRGFHEQYF.

J is TRBJ1-6 and V is TRBV10-3; 7 nucleotides match TRBD1. The J segment lost 8 bases and the V segment lost 3 bases, leaving 7 bases of the junction unmatched. Germline lookup yields CDR1 ENHRY and CDR2 SYGVKD. This CDR3 has 15 residues. This CDR3 is CAISDEQQGYSPLHF. The CDR3 coding sequence is TGTGCCATCAGTGACGAGCAACAGGGGTATTCACCCCTCCACTTT.

This clonotype was seen a handful of times. This chain joins TRBV5-1 and TRBJ2-3; the D gene is possibly TRBD1 (6 bases). The CDR3 loop spans 15 amino acids. V was trimmed by 0 bases and J by 0 bases, leaving 8 bases between them. The V gene's germline CDR1 is SGHRS and CDR2 YFSETQ. The CDR3 is CASSLEGQSTDTQYF. CDR3 coding DNA: TGCGCCAGCAGCTTGGAAGGACAGAGCACAGATACGCAGTATTTT.

The rearrangement joins TRBV6-1 to TRBJ2-2, with D perhaps TRBD2 (6 bases). This CDR3 comprises 15 residues. Germline loops: CDR1 MNHNS, CDR2 SASEGT. V was clipped by 5 bases and J by 1 base, with 11 bases between them. The CDR3 sequence is CASSFYSGNTGELFF. The DNA for the CDR3 is TGTGCCAGCAGTTTCTATAGCGGGAACACCGGGGAGCTGTTTTTT.

The table lists this clonotype with many counts. V gene TRBV28 combines with J gene TRBJ1-5, with D maybe TRBD1 (6 bases). With 6 bases removed from V and 0 bases from J, the gap between germline ends came to 12 bases. This CDR3 region has 15 residues. Germline V gene data show CDR1 as MDHEN and CDR2 as SYDVKM. CDR3 in amino acids: CASRLQGTSNQPQHF. CDR3 nucleotide sequence: TGTGCCAGCAGATTACAGGGAACTAGCAATCAGCCCCAGCATTTT.

This clonotype was counted ten times or more. This chain links TRBV28 with TRBJ2-7, with D uncertain. The germline V gene has CDR1 MDHEN and CDR2 SYDVKM. This CDR3 has 15 residues. The ends were cut back, 5 bases at V and 2 bases at J, with 16 bases in the middle. The CDR3 loop reads CASSIFGGRTYEQYF. The CDR3 region has the DNA TGTGCCAGCAGTATTTTCGGCGGCAGGACCTACGAGCAGTACTTC.

Many counts were recorded for this clonotype. The rearrangement uses TRBV6-6 and TRBJ1-1, with TRBD1 matching 11 bases. J was trimmed by 2 bases and V by 0 bases; bases with no gene match: 5. This CDR3 is built from 17 residues. Germline V gene data show CDR1 as MNHNY and CDR2 as SVGAGI (reference sequence). CDR3 in amino acids: CASSYSMWTGGNTEAFF. DNA of the CDR3: TGTGCCAGCAGTTACTCGATGTGGACAGGGGGCAACACTGAAGCTTTCTTT.

The chain combines TRBV4-2 with TRBJ1-5; the D is unclear. The length of the CDR3 is 16 residues. Germline loops: CDR1 LGHNA, CDR2 YNFKEQ. V shed 2 bases and J shed 0 bases, with 11 bases lying between them. The CDR3 reads CASSQPTDYSNQPQHF. In DNA, the CDR3 is TGTGCCAGCAGCCAACCGACCGATTATAGCAATCAGCCCCAGCATTTT.

This clonotype was counted ten times or more. The chain carries TRBV5-1 and TRBJ2-3; D remains unclear. CDR3 length equals 13 residues. Trimming stripped 7 bases from V and 4 bases from J, with 13 bases between. Germline assignment: CDR1 SGHRS and CDR2 YFSETQ. The CDR3 DNA reads TGCGCCAGCGGCCCTTATAGTGCAGATACGCAGTATTTT. This codes for CASGPYSADTQYF.

V gene TRBV28 combines with J gene TRBJ2-2; D may match TRBD1 or TRBD2 (6 bases each). Looked up from germline, CDR1 is MDHEN and CDR2 is SYDVKM. This CDR3 has 12 amino acids. The CDR3 DNA is TGTGCTGAGGGGGGAGACACCGGGGAGCTGTTTTTT. Translating it yields CAEGGDTGELFF.

This clonotype was counted many times. The chain couples TRBV6-1 to TRBJ2-5; 8 bases agree with TRBD1. Per the germline V gene, CDR1 is MNHNS and CDR2 is SASEGT. This CDR3 spans 15 amino acids. The V and J ends lost 2 bases and 5 bases, in that order; junction bases with no gene match: 7. The CDR3 reads CASSESHGQGETQYF. CDR3 bases: TGTGCCAGCAGTGAATCCCACGGACAGGGTGAGACCCAGTACTTC.

Many counts were recorded for this clonotype. The chain has TRBV7-6 and TRBJ2-1, with 9 bases lining up with TRBD2. The CDR3 has 15 amino acids. The ends lost 2 bases at V and 9 bases at J; junction bases unmatched: 8. Germline CDR1 is SGHVS and CDR2 is FNYEAQ. CDR3 residues: CASSLSGRSSIEQFF. CDR3 sequence (DNA): TGTGCCAGCAGCTTAAGCGGGAGGAGCTCCATTGAGCAGTTCTTC.

The gene calls are TRBV7-2 and TRBJ1-1; tentatively, D is TRBD1 (5 bases). The V gene's germline CDR1 is SGHTA and CDR2 FQGNSA. Trimming took off 3 bases at V and 6 bases at J, with 14 bases between the two ends. This CDR3 comprises 14 residues. DNA of the CDR3: TGTGCCAGCAGCTTCCCGGGGAGGGGATCTGAAGCTTTCTTT. It translates to CASSFPGRGSEAFF.

The sample holds a few counts of this clonotype. This sequence joins TRBV20-1 and TRBJ2-1; either TRBD1 or TRBD2 may supply D (5 bases each). The V end lost 3 bases, the J end lost 6 bases, and 15 bases lay between the germline ends. Germline lookup yields CDR1 DFQATT and CDR2 SNEGSKA (reference sequence). The CDR3 is made up of 14 amino acids. CDR3 loop: CSASRDQNRNEQFF. CDR3 sequence (DNA): TGCAGTGCTAGCCGGGACCAAAATCGCAATGAGCAGTTCTTC.

The J gene is TRBJ2-7, the V gene TRBV5-6; TRBD1 matches at 9 bases. This CDR3 comprises 15 residues. The germline V gene has CDR1 SGHDT and CDR2 YYEEEE. The trim removed 4 bases at V and 5 bases at J, leaving 10 bases unmatched. This CDR3 reads CASSQPGTGIDEQYF. CDR3 sequence (DNA): TGTGCCAGCAGCCAACCAGGGACAGGGATCGACGAGCAGTACTTC.

This clonotype was counted a few times. This chain joins TRBV4-1 and TRBJ2-5, with 7 positions matching TRBD2. J gave up 2 bases and V 5 bases, and 14 bases lay outside the gene matches. The CDR3 runs to 17 residues. The germline V gene encodes CDR1 MGHRA and CDR2 YSYEKL. The CDR3 region has the DNA TGCGCCAGCAGCAATTTCGGGGGGACCTATAATCAAGAGACCCAGTACTTC. This sequence encodes CASSNFGGTYNQETQYF.